This TCR beta chain was captured by sequencing in a study of blood T cell repertoires in COVID-19. About the study: The study drew acute and convalescent COVID-19 samples from the United States, Italy and Spain. PBMCs, B-cell-depleted T cells, or T cells provided the cDNA or gDNA that made up the material.

Source study methods: Amplification from reference gene primers served as the basis for estimated nucleated cell counts. TCRdb keeps only in-frame clones here, not all; method: immunoSEQ multiplex PCR. That table gives V, J and clone size, and the DNA gave D and trimming. Found here are about 260,000 clones, approximately 88% of them singletons; the top ten hold roughly 10%. While infection was still active, Seattle patients were enrolled and then followed longitudinally. Sequencing was carried out using peripheral blood. The receptor was derived from a woman in her seventies with COVID-19, enrolled during active disease.

CDR3 sequence reads: CASSYLDRNYGYTF. CDR3 DNA: TGTGCCAGCAGTTACCTAGACAGGAACTATGGCTACACCTTC. The V call is TRBV6-5, the J call TRBJ1-2, with D tentatively TRBD1 (6 bases). Germline CDR1 is MNHEY and CDR2 is SVGAGI. The CDR3 is 14 amino acids. V was clipped by 2 bases and J by 2 bases, with 9 bases between them.